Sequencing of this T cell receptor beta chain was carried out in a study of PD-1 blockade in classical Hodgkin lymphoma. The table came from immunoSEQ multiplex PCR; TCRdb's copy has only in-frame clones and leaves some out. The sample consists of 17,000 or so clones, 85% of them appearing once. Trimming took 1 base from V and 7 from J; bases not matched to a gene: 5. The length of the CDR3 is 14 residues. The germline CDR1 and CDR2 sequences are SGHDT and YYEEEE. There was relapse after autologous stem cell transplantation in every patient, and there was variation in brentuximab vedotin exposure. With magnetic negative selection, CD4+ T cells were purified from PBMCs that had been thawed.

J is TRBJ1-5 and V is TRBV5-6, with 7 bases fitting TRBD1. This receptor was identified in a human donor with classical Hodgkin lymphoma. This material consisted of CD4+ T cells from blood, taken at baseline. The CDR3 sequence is CASSLFQGDQPQHF. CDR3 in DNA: TGTGCCAGCAGCTTGTTCCAGGGGGACCAGCCCCAGCATTTT.